This is a list of T cell receptor beta chains from one sample in a study of blood T cells in healthy people across ages. Each CDR3 protein is one row after TCRdb ran MiXCR on the 5' RACE reads. The sample has hundreds of thousands of distinct CDR3 sequences, about 20% seen once. The sequencing input was blood. The receptors were sampled from a man in his 70s in good health. The CDR3 runs from the conserved cysteine through the conserved F or W. Only part of the rows carry a size: once, few, many, or a class if the clone is expanded.

CDR3 protein | clone size | V gene
CAWAGTIRGQPQHF | few | TRBV30
CASSLDRGLLYGYTF | . | TRBV12-3/TRBV12-4
CASTPAGGWQPQHF | . | TRBV2
CTSSLRQGRSPLHF | . | TRBV12-3/TRBV12-4
CASSPDLAYEQYF | . | TRBV5-1
CSAFGLAGGDTGELFF | . | TRBV29-1
CASSLDLEGEQYF | . | TRBV5-1
CASRHRDVSSYEQYF | many | TRBV5-1
CAISENRRRDEQFF | . | TRBV10-3
CASSPTLGRTDTQYF | . | TRBV7-6
CASRPTDSNEKLFF | . | TRBV12-3/TRBV12-4
CASSELAGGSGDTQYF | few | TRBV6-1
CSVPGGGDTGELFF | few | TRBV20-1
CASSGVLYNTNEQFF | . | TRBV6-1
CASSAYGGGGTDTQYF | . | TRBV7-2
CASSRSIGGNNEQFF | few | TRBV3-1
CASSPRGQGYTF | once | TRBV6-6
CSVGPPDGADTQYF | few | TRBV29-1
CASTKGQQPGANVLTF | few | TRBV5-1
CSALYRGLNEKLFF | . | TRBV20-1
CASSYGQGTTNEKLFF | . | TRBV6-5
CASSPTPGGYTEAFF | few | TRBV19
CASSGPRAGGVEQFF | once | TRBV6-1